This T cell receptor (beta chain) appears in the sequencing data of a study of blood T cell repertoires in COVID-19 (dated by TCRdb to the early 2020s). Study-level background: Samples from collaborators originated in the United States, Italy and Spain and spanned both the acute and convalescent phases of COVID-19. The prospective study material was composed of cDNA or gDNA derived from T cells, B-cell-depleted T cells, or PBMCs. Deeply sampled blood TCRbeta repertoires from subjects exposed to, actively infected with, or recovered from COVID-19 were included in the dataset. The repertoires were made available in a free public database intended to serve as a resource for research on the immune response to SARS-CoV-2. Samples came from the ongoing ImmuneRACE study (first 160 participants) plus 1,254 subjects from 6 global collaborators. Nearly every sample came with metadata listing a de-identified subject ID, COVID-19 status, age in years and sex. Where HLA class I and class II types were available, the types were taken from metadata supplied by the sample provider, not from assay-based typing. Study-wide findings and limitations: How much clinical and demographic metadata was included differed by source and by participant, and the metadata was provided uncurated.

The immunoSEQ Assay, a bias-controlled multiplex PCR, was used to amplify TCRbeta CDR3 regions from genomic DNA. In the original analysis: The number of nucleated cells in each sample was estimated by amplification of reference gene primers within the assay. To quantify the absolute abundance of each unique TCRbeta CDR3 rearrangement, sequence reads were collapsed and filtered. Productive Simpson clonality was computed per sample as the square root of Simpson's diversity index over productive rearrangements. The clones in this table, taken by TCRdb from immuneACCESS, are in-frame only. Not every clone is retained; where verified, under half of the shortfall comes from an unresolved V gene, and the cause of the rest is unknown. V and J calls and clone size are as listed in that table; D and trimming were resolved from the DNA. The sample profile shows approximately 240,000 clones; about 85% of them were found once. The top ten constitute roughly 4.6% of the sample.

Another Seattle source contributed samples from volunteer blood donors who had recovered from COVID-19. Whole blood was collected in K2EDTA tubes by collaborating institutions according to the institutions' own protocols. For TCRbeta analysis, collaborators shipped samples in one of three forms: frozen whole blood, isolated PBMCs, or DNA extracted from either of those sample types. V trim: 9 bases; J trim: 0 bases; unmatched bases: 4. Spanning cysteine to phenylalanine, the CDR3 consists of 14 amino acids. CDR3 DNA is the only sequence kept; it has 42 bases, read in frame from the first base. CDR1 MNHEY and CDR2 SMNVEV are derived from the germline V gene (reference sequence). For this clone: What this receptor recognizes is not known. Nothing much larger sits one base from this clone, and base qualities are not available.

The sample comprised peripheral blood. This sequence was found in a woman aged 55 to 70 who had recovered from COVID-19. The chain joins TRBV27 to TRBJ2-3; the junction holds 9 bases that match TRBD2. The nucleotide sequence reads TGTGCCAGTAGCCTAGCGGGGAGCACAGATACGCAGTATTTT. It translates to CASSLAGSTDTQYF.